This T cell receptor (beta chain) was identified in a study of shared clonotypes between healthy human individuals. Study in general: CD8 memory received one plate per donor, CD8 naive two, CD4 memory three and CD4 naive three.

Of note for this clone: The sample holds other DNA sequences that translate to the same CDR3.

The CDR3 totals 14 residues. Looked up from germline, CDR1 is SGHRS and CDR2 is YFSETQ. V lost 0 bases to trimming and J lost 1 base, with 7 bases between them. Method: immunoSEQ multiplex PCR; TCRdb's copy keeps in-frame clones and lacks some. The data hold more than 2 million clones, with about 94% observed a single time. The sequence derives from a man younger than 35 in good health. The sample taken for sequencing was naive CD4+ T cells sorted from blood. The subset was: CD45RA+ positively selected. The chain links TRBV5-1 to TRBJ1-1; D unresolved. CDR3 coding DNA: TGCGCCAGCAGCTTGGTCCCGCAGAACACTGAAGCTTTCTTT. It is translated as CASSLVPQNTEAFF.